Following are 31 T cell receptor beta chains from one sample sequenced in a study of identical twins. MiXCR, applied by TCRdb to the 5' RACE reads, yields one record per CDR3 protein. The data show some 630,000 distinct CDR3 sequences, less than 9% seen once. This sample was shared with a second study, whose subject was yellow fever vaccine responses in identical twins.

Sequencing was carried out using PBMCs. The origin of the receptors is a woman between 18 and 29 years old in good health.

The sample holds many counts of this clonotype. The V gene is TRBV10-2, the J gene TRBJ2-5; the D gene is possibly TRBD1 (6 bases). The germline V and J ends were trimmed by 3 bases and 5 bases, with 16 bases remaining between them. The CDR3 has 15 amino acids. The germline gives CDR1 WSHSY, CDR2 SAAADI. Written as DNA, the CDR3 is TGCGCCAGCAGTGATGGCCAGGGGATCTGGGAGACCCAGTACTTC. It translates to CASSDGQGIWETQYF.

The chain combines TRBV3-1 with TRBJ2-7; D is undetermined. The ends were cut back, 11 bases at V and 2 bases at J, with 28 bases in the middle. The CDR3 runs to 17 residues. Looked up from germline, CDR1 is LGHDT and CDR2 is YNNKEL (reference sequence). This CDR3 reads CASCQGPQFPSTYEQYF. The CDR3, as DNA: TGTGCCTCCTGCCAAGGTCCTCAGTTCCCATCAACCTACGAGCAGTACTTC.

The chain employs TRBV7-9 and TRBJ2-7, with D perhaps matching TRBD1 (6 bases). The germline V gene has CDR1 SEHNR and CDR2 FQNEAQ (reference sequence). The CDR3 has 14 residues. Trimming cost V 5 bases and J 2 bases, with 13 bases left between them. The CDR3, as DNA: TGTGCCAGCAGCCTACAGGGTGGGCCCTACGAGCAGTACTTC. Residues: CASSLQGGPYEQYF.

V usage is TRBV28 and J usage is TRBJ2-3; the D is unclear. Germline CDR1 reads MDHEN; CDR2 reads SYDVKM. Trimming removed 8 bases from V and 4 bases from J, with 10 bases in between. The CDR3 is 12 residues long. Here the CDR3 DNA reads TGTGCCAGCGGGTCTTGGTCAGATACGCAGTATTTT. This sequence encodes CASGSWSDTQYF.

This clonotype appeared many times. The chain has TRBV12-3 or TRBV12-4 and TRBJ2-3; D gene uncertain. The CDR3 loop spans 17 amino acids. Trimming pared 5 bases from V and 2 bases from J, leaving 20 bases between. DNA for the CDR3: TGTGCCAGCAGTCCCGCCCAGCCAGCGAGCCACACAGATACGCAGTATTTT. Protein: CASSPAQPASHTDTQYF.

This clonotype came up many times. This chain joins TRBV20-1 and TRBJ2-5; weak D call: TRBD2 (6 bases). This CDR3 region has 13 residues. The ends were cut back, 7 bases at V and 5 bases at J, with 17 bases in the middle. Germline loops: CDR1 DFQATT, CDR2 SNEGSKA (reference sequence). The CDR3: CSVGGNKQETQYF. The CDR3 DNA reads as TGCAGTGTGGGGGGTAACAAACAGGAGACCCAGTACTTC.

This clonotype has only one observation. This clone may be a read error of a much larger clone one base away. This chain connects TRBV20-1 to TRBJ2-1, with TRBD2 as a possible D gene (6 bases). The germline V gene encodes CDR1 DFQATT and CDR2 SNEGSKA (reference sequence). This CDR3 is built from 14 residues. CDR3 bases: TGCAGTGCTCTGGGGGGACCATCCTACAATGGGCAGTTCTTC. Protein: CSALGGPSYNGQFF.

V gene TRBV11-3 combines with J gene TRBJ2-2; 7 bases map to TRBD2. In germline, CDR1 is SGHNT, CDR2 YENEEA. CDR3 length: 16 residues. Trimming removed 2 bases from V and 3 bases from J; junction bases left unmatched: 6. CDR3 in DNA: TGTGCCAGCAGCTTATATCCTAGCGGATACACCGGGGAGCTGTTTTTT. Protein sequence: CASSLYPSGYTGELFF.

This chain connects TRBV27 to TRBJ1-1; the D is unclear. Germline V lookup: CDR1 MNHEY, CDR2 SMNVEV (reference sequence). Trimming stripped 2 bases from V and 0 bases from J, with 10 bases between. The CDR3 runs to 15 residues. The CDR3 DNA sequence: TGTGCCAGCAGTTTAAGGCAGACCATGAACACTGAAGCTTTCTTT. Translated: CASSLRQTMNTEAFF.

This clonotype was seen a few times. The chain recombines TRBV13 with TRBJ2-3; D possibly corresponds to TRBD2 (6 bases). Per the germline V gene, CDR1 is PRHDT and CDR2 is FYEKMQ (reference sequence). The CDR3 runs 14 residues. The V end was cut by 5 bases, the J end by 1 base, with 10 bases between. The CDR3 is CASSIPGGTDTQYF. The CDR3 DNA sequence: TGTGCCAGCAGCATTCCGGGGGGCACAGATACGCAGTATTTT.

This clonotype was found many times. The chain employs TRBV20-1 and TRBJ1-1; weak D call: TRBD1 (5 bases). This CDR3 has 14 residues. In germline, CDR1 is DFQATT, CDR2 SNEGSKA (reference sequence). V was cut by 1 base and J by 0 bases, with 9 bases left in between. The DNA for the CDR3 is TGCAGTGCTAGAGTGGACAACGTGAACACTGAAGCTTTCTTT. Its protein is CSARVDNVNTEAFF.

This clonotype turned up a few times. The chain employs TRBV6-1 and TRBJ1-1, with 9 bases identical to TRBD1. Germline V gene lookup returns CDR1 MNHNS and CDR2 SASEGT. The CDR3 loop spans 17 amino acids. With 6 bases clipped from V and 5 bases from J, the junction kept 16 bases outside the gene matches. CDR3 sequence: CASSPFSPGQGGTEAFF. The CDR3 bases are TGTGCCAGCAGCCCTTTTTCCCCGGGACAGGGTGGGACTGAAGCTTTCTTT.

This clonotype has at least ten counts. The J gene is TRBJ1-1, the V gene TRBV20-1, with unresolved D. V was trimmed by 3 bases and J by 5 bases, leaving 13 bases between them. Germline loops: CDR1 DFQATT, CDR2 SNEGSKA (reference sequence). The CDR3 is 13 amino acids. CDR3 in DNA: TGCAGTGCTAGTGTGACCGGGAAAACTGAAGCTTTCTTT. Translated: CSASVTGKTEAFF.

The V gene is TRBV6-2 or TRBV6-3, the J gene TRBJ2-7; maybe TRBD1 (6 bases). The germline V and J ends were trimmed by 5 bases and 2 bases, with 13 bases remaining between them. CDR3 length equals 14 residues. The germline gives CDR1 MNHEY, CDR2 SVGEGT. CDR3 nucleotide sequence: TGTGCCAGCAGTAAACAGGGAGTCCCCTACGAGCAGTACGTC. Its translation: CASSKQGVPYEQYV.

This clonotype was found once. The V gene is TRBV29-1, the J gene TRBJ2-1; D possibly corresponds to TRBD1 (5 bases). This CDR3 is 17 amino acids long. Germline CDR1 reads SQVTM; CDR2 reads ANQGSEA. V dropped 4 bases and J dropped 0 bases, with 19 bases sitting between them. DNA for the CDR3: TGCAGCGTTGTAAAGATGGGGCAGCGAAGCTCCTACAATGAGCAGTTCTTC. It translates to CSVVKMGQRSSYNEQFF.

This clonotype has only a few counts. This chain joins TRBV6-1 and TRBJ2-2; TRBD1 agrees at 7 bases. The CDR3 loop spans 16 amino acids. From germline, CDR1 is MNHNS and CDR2 SASEGT. Losses at the gene ends were 6 bases for V and 8 bases for J; bases not matched to a gene: 15. CDR3 in amino acids: CASRNTGQTLGGELFF. In DNA, the CDR3 is TGTGCCAGCAGAAACACGGGACAGACTCTAGGAGGGGAGCTGTTTTTT.

There are many counts of this clonotype. The gene calls are TRBV10-3 and TRBJ1-5; no clear D gene. The CDR3 is 15 residues long. Trimming cost V 0 bases and J 4 bases, with 10 bases left between them. CDR1 and CDR2 (germline): ENHRY, SYGVKD. CDR3 residues: CAISESVERNQPQHF. The CDR3 DNA follows: TGTGCCATCAGTGAGTCCGTGGAGCGGAATCAGCCCCAGCATTTT.

This clonotype was seen at least ten times. The genes are TRBV12-5 and TRBJ1-4; D perhaps matches TRBD1 (6 bases). Trimming stripped 3 bases from V and 4 bases from J, with 15 bases between. Germline CDR1 reads LGHNT; CDR2 reads FRNRAP. The CDR3 covers 16 residues. In nucleotides, the CDR3 is TGTGCTAGTGGTTTCAAATACAGGGTCCTTAATGAAAAACTGTTTTTT. Its translation is CASGFKYRVLNEKLFF.

The chain links TRBV6-4 to TRBJ2-1; D perhaps matches TRBD1 (6 bases). Trimming took 5 bases from V and 8 from J, leaving 19 bases between them. This CDR3 region has 15 residues. Per germline, CDR1 MRHNA and CDR2 SNTAGT. The CDR3 spells CASSTSQGTSDEQFF. CDR3 DNA: TGTGCCAGCAGTACATCCCAGGGGACCAGCGATGAGCAGTTCTTC.

Many counts were recorded for this clonotype. The rearrangement links TRBV5-1 to TRBJ2-1, with D perhaps TRBD2 (5 bases). Per germline, CDR1 SGHRS and CDR2 YFSETQ. Trimming left V 0 bases short and J 2 bases short, with 12 bases between. This CDR3 has 16 residues. The CDR3 DNA reads as TGCGCCAGCAGCTTGGTTGCGGGTGCGGCCTACAATGAGCAGTTCTTC. This encodes CASSLVAGAAYNEQFF.

This clonotype was observed a handful of times. This chain uses TRBV6-1 with TRBJ1-6, with 9 bases matching TRBD1. Germline CDR1 reads MNHNS; CDR2 reads SASEGT. Losses at the gene ends were 4 bases for V and 9 bases for J; bases not matched to a gene: 7. The CDR3 is 15 amino acids. CDR3 residues: CASSGGGTGISPLHF. DNA for the CDR3: TGTGCCAGCAGTGGAGGCGGGACAGGGATTTCACCCCTCCACTTT.

The table lists this clonotype with a few counts. V usage is TRBV5-6 and J usage is TRBJ1-2; no reliable D call. The CDR3 spans 12 residues. The V and J ends lost 1 base and 7 bases respectively, with 8 bases between them. Germline V gene data show CDR1 as SGHDT and CDR2 as YYEEEE. The CDR3 loop reads CASSLTDFGYTF. The CDR3, as DNA: TGTGCCAGCAGCTTGACAGACTTTGGCTACACCTTC.

This clonotype was seen ten or more times. V is TRBV6-1 and J is TRBJ2-7; 7 nucleotides line up with TRBD1. The germline gives CDR1 MNHNS, CDR2 SASEGT. V was pared by 6 bases and J by 4 bases, with 12 bases of the junction left unmatched. This CDR3 is built from 15 residues. CDR3 nucleotide sequence: TGTGCCAGCAGAGGACAAGGGGGCGTAGTTTACGAGCAGTACTTC. Translated: CASRGQGGVVYEQYF.

This clonotype was observed a handful of times. The V and J genes are TRBV20-1 and TRBJ2-7, with D unclear. CDR1 and CDR2 from the germline V gene are DFQATT and SNEGSKA (reference sequence). Trimming stripped 1 base from V and 4 bases from J, with 11 bases between. This CDR3 region has 13 residues. The CDR3 DNA follows: TGCAGTGCTAGAGGTAGCTATTCATACGAGCAGTACTTC. Its translation: CSARGSYSYEQYF.

This clonotype was counted at least ten times. The chain carries TRBV5-1 and TRBJ2-7; 8 bases align to TRBD1. Trimming removed 0 bases from V and 0 bases from J; junction bases left unmatched: 2. The CDR3 sequence is 15 residues long. Germline V CDR1 and CDR2: SGHRS, YFSETQ. The CDR3 DNA is TGCGCCAGCAGCTTGGGGACAGGGTTCTCCTACGAGCAGTACTTC. This encodes CASSLGTGFSYEQYF.

This clonotype was detected many times. The rearrangement uses TRBV5-1 and TRBJ2-1; TRBD2 is a possible D gene (6 bases). The V gene lost 4 bases and the J gene lost 7 bases, with 18 bases spanning the gap. The germline V gene encodes CDR1 SGHRS and CDR2 YFSETQ. CDR3 length equals 15 residues. The CDR3 nucleotides are TGCGCCAGCAGCCTCGGACTAAAGAGCGAGAATGAGCAGTTCTTC. Amino acids: CASSLGLKSENEQFF.

This clonotype has at least ten counts. This chain connects TRBV20-1 to TRBJ2-5; tentative D call: TRBD2 (5 bases). The CDR3 spans 11 residues. The germline V gene has CDR1 DFQATT and CDR2 SNEGSKA (reference sequence). The CDR3 loop is CSGIVGKTQYF. CDR3 in DNA: TGCAGCGGGATTGTAGGAAAGACCCAGTACTTC.

This clonotype was counted at least ten times. The V call is TRBV4-1, the J call TRBJ1-1; the D gene is possibly TRBD1 (5 bases). The CDR3 is 16 residues long. From germline, CDR1 is MGHRA and CDR2 YSYEKL. V was clipped by 0 bases and J by 0 bases, with 11 bases between them. DNA for the CDR3: TGCGCCAGCAGCCAAGATAAGGGCAGGGTGAACACTGAAGCTTTCTTT. It specifies CASSQDKGRVNTEAFF.

There are many counts of this clonotype. This chain connects TRBV5-1 to TRBJ2-1; 8 bases are a match to TRBD1. The CDR3 has 15 residues. Germline V gene sequence: CDR1 SGHRS, CDR2 YFSETQ. The J segment lost 5 bases and the V segment lost 6 bases, leaving 10 bases of the junction unmatched. The CDR3 is CASKSTGQEDNEQFF. Written as DNA, the CDR3 is TGCGCCAGCAAGTCTACGGGACAGGAAGACAATGAGCAGTTCTTC.

This clonotype showed up just a few times. V and J are TRBV20-1 and TRBJ2-5; 7 positions match TRBD2. The V gene end was trimmed by 2 bases and the J gene end by 1 base; junction bases not matched to a gene: 7. Germline CDR1 DFQATT, CDR2 SNEGSKA (reference sequence). The CDR3 totals 15 residues. The DNA for the CDR3 is TGCAGTGCTAGAAACCCGCGGGGGAGCCAAGAGACCCAGTACTTC. Protein: CSARNPRGSQETQYF.

This clonotype was seen at least ten times. The chain employs TRBV12-3 or TRBV12-4 and TRBJ1-4; possibly TRBD1 for D (5 bases). V lost 7 bases and J 3 bases, leaving 15 bases between the germline ends. The CDR3 extends over 15 amino acids. The CDR3 region has the DNA TGTGCCAGCAATCCCACGGGGGGAGCTAATGAAAAACTGTTTTTT. As protein: CASNPTGGANEKLFF.